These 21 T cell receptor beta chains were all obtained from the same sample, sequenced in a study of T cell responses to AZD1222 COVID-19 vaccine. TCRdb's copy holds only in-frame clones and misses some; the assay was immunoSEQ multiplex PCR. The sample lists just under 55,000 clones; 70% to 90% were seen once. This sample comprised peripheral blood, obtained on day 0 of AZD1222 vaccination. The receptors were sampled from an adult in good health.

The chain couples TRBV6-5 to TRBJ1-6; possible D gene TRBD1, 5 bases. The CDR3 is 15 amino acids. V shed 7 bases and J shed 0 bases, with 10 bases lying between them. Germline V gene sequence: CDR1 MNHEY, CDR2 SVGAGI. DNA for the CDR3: TGTGCCAGCACCACGGGGGGCTCCTATAATTCACCCCTCCACTTT. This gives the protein CASTTGGSYNSPLHF.

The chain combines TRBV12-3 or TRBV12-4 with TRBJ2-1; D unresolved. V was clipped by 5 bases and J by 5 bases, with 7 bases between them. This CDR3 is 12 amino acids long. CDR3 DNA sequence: TGTGCCAGCAGTCCGGTCCACAATGAGCAGTTCTTC. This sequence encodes CASSPVHNEQFF.

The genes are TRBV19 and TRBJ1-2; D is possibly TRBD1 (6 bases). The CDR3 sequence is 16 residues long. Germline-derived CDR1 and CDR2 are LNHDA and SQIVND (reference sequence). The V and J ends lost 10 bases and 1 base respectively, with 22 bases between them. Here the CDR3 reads CATTGPYRDRNYGYTF. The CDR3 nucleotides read TGTGCCACCACGGGCCCGTACAGGGATCGTAACTATGGCTACACCTTC.

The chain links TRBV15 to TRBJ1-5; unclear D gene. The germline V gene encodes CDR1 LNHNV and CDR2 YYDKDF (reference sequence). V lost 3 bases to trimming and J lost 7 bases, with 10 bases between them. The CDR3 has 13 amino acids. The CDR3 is CATSRTKLQPQHF. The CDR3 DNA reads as TGTGCCACCAGCAGGACAAAACTCCAGCCCCAGCATTTT.

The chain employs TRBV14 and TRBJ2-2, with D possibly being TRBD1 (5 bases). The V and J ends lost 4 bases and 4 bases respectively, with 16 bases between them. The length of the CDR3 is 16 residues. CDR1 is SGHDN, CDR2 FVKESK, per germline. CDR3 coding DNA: TGTGCCAGCAGCCGGCGGACATATGACTTCACCGGGGAGCTGTTTTTT. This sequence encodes CASSRRTYDFTGELFF.

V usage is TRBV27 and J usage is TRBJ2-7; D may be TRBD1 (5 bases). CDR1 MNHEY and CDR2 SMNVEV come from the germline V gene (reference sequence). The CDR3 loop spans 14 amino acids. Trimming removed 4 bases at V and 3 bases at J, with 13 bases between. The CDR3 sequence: CASSYRRASYEQYF. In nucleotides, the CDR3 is TGTGCCAGCAGTTACCGCAGGGCGAGCTACGAGCAGTACTTC.

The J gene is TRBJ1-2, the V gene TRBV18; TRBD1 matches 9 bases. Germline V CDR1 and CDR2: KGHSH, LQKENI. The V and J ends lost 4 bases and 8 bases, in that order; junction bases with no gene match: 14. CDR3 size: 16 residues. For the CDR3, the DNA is TGTGCCAGCTCACGGGTAATGGGACAGGGAGTTTCGGGCTACACCTTC. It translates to CASSRVMGQGVSGYTF.

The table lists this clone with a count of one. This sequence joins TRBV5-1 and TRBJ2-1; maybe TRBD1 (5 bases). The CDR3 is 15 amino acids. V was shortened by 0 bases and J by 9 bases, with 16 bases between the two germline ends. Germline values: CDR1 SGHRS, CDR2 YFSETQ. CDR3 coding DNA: TGCGCCAGCAGCTTGGACAGAAAAATTCAGGGTGAGCAGTTCTTC. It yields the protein CASSLDRKIQGEQFF.

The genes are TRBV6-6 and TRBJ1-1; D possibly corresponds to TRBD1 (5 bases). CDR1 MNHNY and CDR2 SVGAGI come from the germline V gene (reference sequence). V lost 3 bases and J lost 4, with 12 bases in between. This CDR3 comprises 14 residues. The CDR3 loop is CASSYMERGTEAFF. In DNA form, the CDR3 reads TGTGCCAGCAGTTATATGGAAAGGGGCACTGAAGCTTTCTTT.

CDR3 in amino acids: CASRKAGGNGYTF. CDR3 sequence (DNA): TGTGCCAGCAGAAAGGCAGGGGGCAATGGCTACACCTTC. This sequence joins TRBV14 and TRBJ1-2, with 8 bases fitting TRBD1. Per germline, CDR1 SGHDN and CDR2 FVKESK. The CDR3 is 13 residues long. The V and J ends lost 6 bases and 6 bases, in that order; junction bases with no gene match: 6.

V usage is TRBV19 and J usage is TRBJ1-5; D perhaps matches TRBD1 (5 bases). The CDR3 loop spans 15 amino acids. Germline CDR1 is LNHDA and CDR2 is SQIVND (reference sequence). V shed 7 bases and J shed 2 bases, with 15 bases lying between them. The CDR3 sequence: CASTLGGSRNQPQHF. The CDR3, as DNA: TGTGCCAGTACCCTGGGGGGATCTCGCAATCAGCCCCAGCATTTT.

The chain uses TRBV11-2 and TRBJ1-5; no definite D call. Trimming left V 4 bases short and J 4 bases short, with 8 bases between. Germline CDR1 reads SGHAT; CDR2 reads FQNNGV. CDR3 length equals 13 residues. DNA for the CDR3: TGTGCCAGCAGCTCCGGTCCAAATCAGCCCCAGCATTTT. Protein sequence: CASSSGPNQPQHF. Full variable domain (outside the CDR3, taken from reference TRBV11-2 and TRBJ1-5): EAGVAQSPRYKIIEKRQSVAFWCNPISGHATLYWYQQILGQGPKLLIQFQNNGVVDDSQLPKDRFSAERLKGVDSTLKIQPAKLEDSAVYLCASSSGPNQPQHFGDGTRLSIL.

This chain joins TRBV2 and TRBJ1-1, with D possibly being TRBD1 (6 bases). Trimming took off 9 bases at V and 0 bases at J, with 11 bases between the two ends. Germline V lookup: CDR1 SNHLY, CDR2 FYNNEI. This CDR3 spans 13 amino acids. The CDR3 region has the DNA TGTGCCAGACAGGACAGCATGAACACTGAAGCTTTCTTT. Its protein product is CARQDSMNTEAFF.

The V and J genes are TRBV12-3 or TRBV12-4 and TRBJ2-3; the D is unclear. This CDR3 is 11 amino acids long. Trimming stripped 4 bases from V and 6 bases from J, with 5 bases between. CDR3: CASSSRDTQYF. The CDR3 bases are TGTGCCAGCAGTTCCCGCGATACGCAGTATTTT.

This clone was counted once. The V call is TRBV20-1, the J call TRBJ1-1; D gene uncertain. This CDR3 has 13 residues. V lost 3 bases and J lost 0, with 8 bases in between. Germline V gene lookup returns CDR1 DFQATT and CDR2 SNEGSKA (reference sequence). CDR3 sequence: CSASSTVNTEAFF. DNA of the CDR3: TGCAGTGCTAGTAGCACGGTGAACACTGAAGCTTTCTTT.

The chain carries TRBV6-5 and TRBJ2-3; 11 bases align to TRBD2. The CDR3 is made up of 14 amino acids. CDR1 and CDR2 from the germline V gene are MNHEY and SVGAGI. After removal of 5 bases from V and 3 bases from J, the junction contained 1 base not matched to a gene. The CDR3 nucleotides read TGTGCCAGCAGTCGGACTAGCGGGACAGATACGCAGTATTTT. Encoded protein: CASSRTSGTDTQYF.

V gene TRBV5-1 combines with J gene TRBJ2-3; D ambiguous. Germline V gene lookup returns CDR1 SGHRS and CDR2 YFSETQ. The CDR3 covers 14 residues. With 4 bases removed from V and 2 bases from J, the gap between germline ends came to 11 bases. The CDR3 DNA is TGCGCCAGCAGCCAGGCCATCTCCACAGATACGCAGTATTTT. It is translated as CASSQAISTDTQYF.

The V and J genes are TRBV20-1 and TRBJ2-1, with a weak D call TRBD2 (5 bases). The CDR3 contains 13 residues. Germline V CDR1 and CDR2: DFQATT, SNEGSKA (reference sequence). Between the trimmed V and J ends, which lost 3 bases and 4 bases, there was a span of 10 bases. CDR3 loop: CSASPRGYNEQFF. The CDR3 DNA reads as TGCAGTGCTAGTCCCAGAGGGTACAATGAGCAGTTCTTC.

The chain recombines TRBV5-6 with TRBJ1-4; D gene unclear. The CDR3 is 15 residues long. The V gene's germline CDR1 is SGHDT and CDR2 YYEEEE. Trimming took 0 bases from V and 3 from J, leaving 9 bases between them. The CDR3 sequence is CASSLGFVANEKLFF. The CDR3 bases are TGTGCCAGCAGCTTGGGGTTCGTGGCTAATGAAAAACTGTTTTTT.

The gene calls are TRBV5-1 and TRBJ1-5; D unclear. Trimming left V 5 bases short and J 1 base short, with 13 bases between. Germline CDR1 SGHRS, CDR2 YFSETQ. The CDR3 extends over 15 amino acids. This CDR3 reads CASRASGASNQPQHF. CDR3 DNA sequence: TGCGCCAGCAGGGCGTCAGGAGCGAGCAATCAGCCCCAGCATTTT.

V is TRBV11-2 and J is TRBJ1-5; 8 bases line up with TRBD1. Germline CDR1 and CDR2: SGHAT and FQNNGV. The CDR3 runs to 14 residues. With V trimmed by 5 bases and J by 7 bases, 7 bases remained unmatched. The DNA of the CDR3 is TGTGCCAGCAGCGTAGGGACAGGAGGGCAGCCCCAGCATTTT. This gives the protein CASSVGTGGQPQHF.